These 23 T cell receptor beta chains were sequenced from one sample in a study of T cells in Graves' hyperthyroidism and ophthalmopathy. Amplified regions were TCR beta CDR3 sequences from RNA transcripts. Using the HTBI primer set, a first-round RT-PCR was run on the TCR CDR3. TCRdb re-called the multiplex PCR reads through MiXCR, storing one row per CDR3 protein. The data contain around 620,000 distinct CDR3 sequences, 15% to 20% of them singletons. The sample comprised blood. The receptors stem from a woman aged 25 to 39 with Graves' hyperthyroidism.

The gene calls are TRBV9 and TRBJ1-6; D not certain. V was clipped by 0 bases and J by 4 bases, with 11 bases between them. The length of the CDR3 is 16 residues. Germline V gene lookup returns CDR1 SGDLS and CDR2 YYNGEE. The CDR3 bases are TGTGCCAGCAGCGTAGCTCCGGGCCCGTATAATTCACCCCTCCACTTT. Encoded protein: CASSVAPGPYNSPLHF.

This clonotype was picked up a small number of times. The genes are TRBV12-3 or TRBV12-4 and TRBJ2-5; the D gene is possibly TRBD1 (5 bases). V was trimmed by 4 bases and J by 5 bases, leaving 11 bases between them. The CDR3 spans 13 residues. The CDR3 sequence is CASSSRVFETQYF. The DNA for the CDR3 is TGTGCCAGCAGTTCCAGGGTTTTCGAGACCCAGTACTTC.

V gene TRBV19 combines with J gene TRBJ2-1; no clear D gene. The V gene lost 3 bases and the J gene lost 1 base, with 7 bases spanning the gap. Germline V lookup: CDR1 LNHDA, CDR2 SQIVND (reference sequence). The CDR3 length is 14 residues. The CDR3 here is CASSIYRSYNEQFF. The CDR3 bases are TGTGCCAGTAGTATCTACCGATCCTACAATGAGCAGTTCTTC. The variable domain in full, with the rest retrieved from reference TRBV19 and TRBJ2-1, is DGGITQSPKYLFRKEGQNVTLSCEQNLNHDAMYWYRQDPGQGLRLIYYSQIVNDFQKGDIAEGYSVSREKKESFPLTVTSAQKNPTAFYLCASSIYRSYNEQFFGPGTRLTVL.

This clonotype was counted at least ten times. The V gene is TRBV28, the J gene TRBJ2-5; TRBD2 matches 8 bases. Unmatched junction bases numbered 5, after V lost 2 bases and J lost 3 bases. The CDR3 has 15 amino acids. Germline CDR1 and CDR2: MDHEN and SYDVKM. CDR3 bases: TGTGCCAGCAGTTTAACTAGCGGAGGGGAAGAGACCCAGTACTTC. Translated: CASSLTSGGEETQYF.

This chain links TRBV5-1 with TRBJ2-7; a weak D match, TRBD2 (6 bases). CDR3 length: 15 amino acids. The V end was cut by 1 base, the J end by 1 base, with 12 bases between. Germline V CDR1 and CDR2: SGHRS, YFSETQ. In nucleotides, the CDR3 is TGCGCCAGCAGCTTGAAAGGGGAGGTGTCCTACGAGCAGTACTTC. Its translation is CASSLKGEVSYEQYF.

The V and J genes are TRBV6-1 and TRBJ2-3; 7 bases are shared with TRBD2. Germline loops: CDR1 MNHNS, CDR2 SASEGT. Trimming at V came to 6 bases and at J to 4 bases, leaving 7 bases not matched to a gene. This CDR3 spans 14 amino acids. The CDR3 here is CASRDGRISDTQYF. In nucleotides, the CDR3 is TGTGCCAGCAGGGACGGGAGGATCTCAGATACGCAGTATTTT.

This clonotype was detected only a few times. The CDR3 sequence is CASSQDTGRVSYEQYF. CDR3 DNA sequence: TGTGCCAGCAGCCAGGACACAGGGCGGGTATCCTACGAGCAGTACTTC. The chain is built from TRBV14 and TRBJ2-7; a weak D match, TRBD1 (6 bases). V lost 3 bases, J lost 1 base, and 16 bases lay in between. The CDR3 extends over 16 amino acids. Germline CDR1 is SGHDN and CDR2 is FVKESK.

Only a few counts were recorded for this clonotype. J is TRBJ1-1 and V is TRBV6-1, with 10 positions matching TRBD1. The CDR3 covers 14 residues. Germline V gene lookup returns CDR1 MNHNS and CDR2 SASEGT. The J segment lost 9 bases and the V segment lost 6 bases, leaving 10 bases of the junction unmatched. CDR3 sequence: CASRTGQGVFKAFF. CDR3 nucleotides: TGTGCCAGCAGAACCGGACAGGGGGTATTCAAAGCTTTCTTT.

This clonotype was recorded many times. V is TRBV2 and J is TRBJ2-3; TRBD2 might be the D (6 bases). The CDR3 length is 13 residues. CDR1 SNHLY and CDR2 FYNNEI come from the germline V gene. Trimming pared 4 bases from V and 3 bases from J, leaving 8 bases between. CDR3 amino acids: CASSGGTTDTQYF. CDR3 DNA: TGTGCCAGCAGTGGTGGGACTACAGATACGCAGTATTTT. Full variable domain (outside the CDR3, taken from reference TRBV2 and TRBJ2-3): EPEVTQTPSHQVTQMGQEVILRCVPISNHLYFYWYRQILGQKVEFLVSFYNNEISEKSEIFDDQFSVERPDGSNFTLKIRSTKLEDSAMYFCASSGGTTDTQYFGPGTRLTVL.

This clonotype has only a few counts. CDR3 sequence (DNA): TGTGCCAGCAGCTCGGGGACAGGGGGTCATGAAAAACTGTTTTTT. Protein sequence: CASSSGTGGHEKLFF. The V and J genes are TRBV7-9 and TRBJ1-4; 11 bases are shared with TRBD1. The CDR3 spans 15 residues. J gave up 6 bases and V 4 bases, and 4 bases lay outside the gene matches. CDR1 SEHNR and CDR2 FQNEAQ come from the germline V gene (reference sequence).

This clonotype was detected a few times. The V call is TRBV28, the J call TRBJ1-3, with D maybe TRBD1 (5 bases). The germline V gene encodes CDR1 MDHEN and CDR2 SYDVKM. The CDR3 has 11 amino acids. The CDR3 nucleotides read TGTCCCCAGGGTGGAGGAAACACCATATATTTT. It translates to CPQGGGNTIYF.

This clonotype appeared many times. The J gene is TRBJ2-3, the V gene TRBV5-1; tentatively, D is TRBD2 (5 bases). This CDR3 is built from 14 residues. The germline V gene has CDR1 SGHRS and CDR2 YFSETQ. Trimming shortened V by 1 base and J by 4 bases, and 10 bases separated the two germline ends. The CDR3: CASSLSGGPDTQYF. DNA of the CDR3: TGCGCCAGCAGCTTGAGCGGTGGTCCAGATACGCAGTATTTT.

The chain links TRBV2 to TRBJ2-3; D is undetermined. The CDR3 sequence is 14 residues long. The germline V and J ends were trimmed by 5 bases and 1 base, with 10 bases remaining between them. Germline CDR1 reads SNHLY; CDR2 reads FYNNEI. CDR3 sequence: CASSHTGGTDTQYF. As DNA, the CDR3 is TGTGCCAGCAGTCACACGGGTGGCACAGATACGCAGTATTTT. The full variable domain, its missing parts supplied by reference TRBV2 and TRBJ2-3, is EPEVTQTPSHQVTQMGQEVILRCVPISNHLYFYWYRQILGQKVEFLVSFYNNEISEKSEIFDDQFSVERPDGSNFTLKIRSTKLEDSAMYFCASSHTGGTDTQYFGPGTRLTVL.

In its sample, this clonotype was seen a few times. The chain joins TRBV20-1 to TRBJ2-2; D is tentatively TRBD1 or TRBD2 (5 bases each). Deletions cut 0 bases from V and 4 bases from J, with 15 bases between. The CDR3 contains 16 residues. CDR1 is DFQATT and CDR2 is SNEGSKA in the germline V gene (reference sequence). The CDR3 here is CSAREPGRRTTGELFF. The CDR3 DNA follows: TGCAGTGCTAGAGAGCCGGGACGGCGAACCACCGGGGAGCTGTTTTTT.

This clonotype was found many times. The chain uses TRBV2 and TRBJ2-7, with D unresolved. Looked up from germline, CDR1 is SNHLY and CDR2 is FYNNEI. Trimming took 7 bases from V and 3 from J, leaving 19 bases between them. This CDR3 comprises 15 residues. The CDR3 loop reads CASIGNHPGVYEQYF. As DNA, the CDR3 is TGTGCCAGCATAGGGAATCACCCCGGCGTCTACGAGCAGTACTTC. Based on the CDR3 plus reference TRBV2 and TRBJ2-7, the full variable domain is EPEVTQTPSHQVTQMGQEVILRCVPISNHLYFYWYRQILGQKVEFLVSFYNNEISEKSEIFDDQFSVERPDGSNFTLKIRSTKLEDSAMYFCASIGNHPGVYEQYFGPGTRLTVT.

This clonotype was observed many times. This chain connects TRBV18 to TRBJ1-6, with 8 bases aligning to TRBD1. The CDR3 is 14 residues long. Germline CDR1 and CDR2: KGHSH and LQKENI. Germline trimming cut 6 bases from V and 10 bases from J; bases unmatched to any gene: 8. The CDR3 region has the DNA TGTGCCAGCTCGCGGACAGGGCTAAACTCACCCCTCCACTTT. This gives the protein CASSRTGLNSPLHF.

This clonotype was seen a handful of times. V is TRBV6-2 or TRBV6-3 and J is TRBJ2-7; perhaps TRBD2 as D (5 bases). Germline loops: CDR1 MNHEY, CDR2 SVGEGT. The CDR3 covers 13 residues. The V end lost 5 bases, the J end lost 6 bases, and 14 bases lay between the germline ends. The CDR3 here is CASSPTPGFEQYF. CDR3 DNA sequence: TGTGCCAGCAGTCCAACACCGGGGTTCGAGCAGTACTTC.

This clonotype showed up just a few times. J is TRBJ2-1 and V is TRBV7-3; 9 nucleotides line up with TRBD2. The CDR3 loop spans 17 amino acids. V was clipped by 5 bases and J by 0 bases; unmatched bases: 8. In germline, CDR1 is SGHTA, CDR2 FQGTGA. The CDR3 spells CASSPRLAESSYNEQFF. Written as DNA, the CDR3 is TGTGCCAGCAGCCCCCGACTAGCGGAGAGCTCCTACAATGAGCAGTTCTTC.

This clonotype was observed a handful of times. The CDR3 sequence: CATSDNRDTNQPQHF. CDR3 nucleotides: TGTGCCACCAGTGACAACCGGGACACTAATCAGCCCCAGCATTTT. This chain links TRBV24-1 with TRBJ1-5; a weak D match, TRBD1 (6 bases). Germline V gene data show CDR1 as KGHDR and CDR2 as SFDVKD. The CDR3 is made up of 15 amino acids. The V gene lost 4 bases and the J gene lost 4 bases, with 13 bases spanning the gap.

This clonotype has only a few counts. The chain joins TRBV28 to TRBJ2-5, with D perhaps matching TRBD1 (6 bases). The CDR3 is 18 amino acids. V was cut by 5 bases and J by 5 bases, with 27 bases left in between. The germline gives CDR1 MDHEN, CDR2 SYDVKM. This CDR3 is CASSPPRTAPYLGETQYF. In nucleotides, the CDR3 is TGTGCCAGCAGTCCTCCCCGGACAGCTCCTTATCTTGGGGAGACCCAGTACTTC.

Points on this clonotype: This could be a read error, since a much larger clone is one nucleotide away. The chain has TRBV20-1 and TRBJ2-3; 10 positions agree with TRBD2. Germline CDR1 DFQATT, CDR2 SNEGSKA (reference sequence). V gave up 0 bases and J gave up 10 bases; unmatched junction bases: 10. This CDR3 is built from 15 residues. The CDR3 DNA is TGCAGTGCTAGAGATCGAACTAGCGGGACGGATCCGCAGTATTTT. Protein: CSARDRTSGTDPQYF.

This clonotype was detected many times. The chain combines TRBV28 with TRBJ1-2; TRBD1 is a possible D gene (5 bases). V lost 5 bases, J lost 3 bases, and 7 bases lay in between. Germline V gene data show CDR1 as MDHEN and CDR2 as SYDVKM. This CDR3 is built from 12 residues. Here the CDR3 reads CASSATDYGYTF. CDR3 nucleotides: TGTGCCAGCAGTGCGACAGACTATGGCTACACCTTC.

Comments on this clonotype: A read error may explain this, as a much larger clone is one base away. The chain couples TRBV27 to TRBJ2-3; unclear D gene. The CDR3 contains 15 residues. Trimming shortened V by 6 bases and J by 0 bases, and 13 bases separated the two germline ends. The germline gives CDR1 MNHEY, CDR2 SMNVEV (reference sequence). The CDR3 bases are TGTGCCAGCAGACCTATTAGGGCTAGCACAGATACGCAGTATTTT. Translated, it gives CASRPIRASTDTQYF.